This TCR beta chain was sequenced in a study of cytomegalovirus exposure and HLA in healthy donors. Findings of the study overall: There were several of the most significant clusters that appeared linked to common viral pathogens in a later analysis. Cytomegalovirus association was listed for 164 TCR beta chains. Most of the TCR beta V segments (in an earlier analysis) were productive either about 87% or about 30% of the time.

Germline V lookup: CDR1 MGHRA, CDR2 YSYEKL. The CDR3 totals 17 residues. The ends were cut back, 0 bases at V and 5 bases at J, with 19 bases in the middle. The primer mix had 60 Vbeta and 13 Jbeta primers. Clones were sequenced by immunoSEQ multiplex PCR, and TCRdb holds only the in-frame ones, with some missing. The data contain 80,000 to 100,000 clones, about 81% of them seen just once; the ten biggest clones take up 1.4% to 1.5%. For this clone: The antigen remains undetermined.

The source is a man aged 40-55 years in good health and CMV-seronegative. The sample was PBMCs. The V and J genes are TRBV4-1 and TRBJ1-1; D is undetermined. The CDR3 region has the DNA TGCGCCAGCAGCCAAGAGGAGATCGTGCGGGGAAGGACTGAAGCTTTCTTT. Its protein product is CASSQEEIVRGRTEAFF.